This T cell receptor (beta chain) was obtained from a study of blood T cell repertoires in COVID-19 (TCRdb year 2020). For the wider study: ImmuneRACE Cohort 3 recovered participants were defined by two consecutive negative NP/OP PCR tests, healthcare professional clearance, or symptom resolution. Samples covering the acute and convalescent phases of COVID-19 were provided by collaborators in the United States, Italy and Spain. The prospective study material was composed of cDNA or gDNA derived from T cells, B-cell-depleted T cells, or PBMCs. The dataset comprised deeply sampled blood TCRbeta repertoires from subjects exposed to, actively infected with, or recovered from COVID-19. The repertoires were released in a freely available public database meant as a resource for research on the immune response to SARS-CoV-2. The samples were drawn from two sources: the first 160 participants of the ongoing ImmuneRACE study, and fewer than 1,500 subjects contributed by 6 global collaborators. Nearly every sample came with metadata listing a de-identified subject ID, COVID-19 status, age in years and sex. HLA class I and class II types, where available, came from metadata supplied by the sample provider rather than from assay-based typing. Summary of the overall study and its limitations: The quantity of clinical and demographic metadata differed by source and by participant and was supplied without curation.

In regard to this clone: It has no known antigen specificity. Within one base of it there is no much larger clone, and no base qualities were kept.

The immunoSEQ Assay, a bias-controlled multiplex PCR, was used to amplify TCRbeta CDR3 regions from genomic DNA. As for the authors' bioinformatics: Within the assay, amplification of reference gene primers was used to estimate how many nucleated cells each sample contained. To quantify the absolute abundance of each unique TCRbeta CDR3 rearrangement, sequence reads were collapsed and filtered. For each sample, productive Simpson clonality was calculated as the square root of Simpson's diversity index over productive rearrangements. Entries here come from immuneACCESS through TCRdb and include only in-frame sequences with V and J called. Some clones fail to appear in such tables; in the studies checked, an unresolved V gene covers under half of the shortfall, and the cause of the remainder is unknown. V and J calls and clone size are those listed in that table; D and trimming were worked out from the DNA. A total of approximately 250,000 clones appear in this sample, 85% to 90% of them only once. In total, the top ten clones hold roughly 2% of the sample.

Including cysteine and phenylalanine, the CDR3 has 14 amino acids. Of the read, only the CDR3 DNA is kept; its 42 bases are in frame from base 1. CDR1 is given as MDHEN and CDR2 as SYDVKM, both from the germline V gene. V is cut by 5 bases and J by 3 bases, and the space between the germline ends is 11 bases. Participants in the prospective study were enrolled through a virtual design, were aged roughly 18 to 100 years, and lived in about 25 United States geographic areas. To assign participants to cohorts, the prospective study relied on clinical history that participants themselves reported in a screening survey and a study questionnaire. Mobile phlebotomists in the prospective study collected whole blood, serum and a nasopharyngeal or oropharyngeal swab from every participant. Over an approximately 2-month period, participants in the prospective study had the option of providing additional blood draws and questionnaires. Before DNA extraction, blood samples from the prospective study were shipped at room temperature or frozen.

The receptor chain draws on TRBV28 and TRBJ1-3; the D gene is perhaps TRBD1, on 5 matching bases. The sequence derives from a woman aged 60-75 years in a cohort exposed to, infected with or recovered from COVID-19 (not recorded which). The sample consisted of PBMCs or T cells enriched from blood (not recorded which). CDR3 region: CASSIGGDGNTIYF. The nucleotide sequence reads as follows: TGTGCCAGCAGTATTGGGGGGGATGGAAACACCATATATTTT.